The entry below gives a single T cell receptor beta chain sequence along with its context. Trimming removed 7 bases at V and 0 bases at J, with 7 bases between. CDR1 MNHEY and CDR2 SVGAGI come from the germline V gene. This CDR3 is 13 amino acids long. This sample stems from a study of cytomegalovirus exposure and HLA in healthy donors. The PCR was carried out with 60 Vbeta primers and 13 Jbeta primers. Repertoires were generated with immunoSEQ multiplex PCR, while TCRdb's copy carries only in-frame clones and drops some. The table has approximately 150,000 clones, about two thirds seen once; the top ten hold roughly 3%.

Sequenced material: PBMCs. The receptor's source is a woman in her 30s in good health and CMV-seronegative. The chain joins TRBV6-5 to TRBJ1-3, with D possibly TRBD1 on 6 matching bases. The CDR3 loop reads CASTRGSGNTIYF. CDR3 coding DNA: TGTGCCAGCACCAGGGGCTCTGGAAACACCATATATTTT.